This entry is about one TCR beta chain. The germline V gene encodes CDR1 SGHTA and CDR2 FQGTGA. V was pared by 1 base and J by 3 bases, with 9 bases of the junction left unmatched. The CDR3 loop spans 17 amino acids. The data are from a study of long-term antiretroviral therapy in people with HIV. The assay, immunoSEQ v3.0, was run at survey level. Generated by immunoSEQ multiplex PCR, the TCRdb table keeps only in-frame clones and is missing some. The sample has more than 20,000 clones, around 80% seen once. Sequenced here: unsorted PBMCs, sampled 3 years after starting antiretroviral therapy. The TCR comes from a man aged 18-30 years with HIV. The rearrangement links TRBV7-3 to TRBJ2-7; 10 nucleotides match TRBD1. CDR3 protein: CASSLKGRQGADYEQYF. As DNA, the CDR3 is TGTGCCAGCAGCTTAAAGGGACGACAGGGGGCGGACTACGAGCAGTACTTC.